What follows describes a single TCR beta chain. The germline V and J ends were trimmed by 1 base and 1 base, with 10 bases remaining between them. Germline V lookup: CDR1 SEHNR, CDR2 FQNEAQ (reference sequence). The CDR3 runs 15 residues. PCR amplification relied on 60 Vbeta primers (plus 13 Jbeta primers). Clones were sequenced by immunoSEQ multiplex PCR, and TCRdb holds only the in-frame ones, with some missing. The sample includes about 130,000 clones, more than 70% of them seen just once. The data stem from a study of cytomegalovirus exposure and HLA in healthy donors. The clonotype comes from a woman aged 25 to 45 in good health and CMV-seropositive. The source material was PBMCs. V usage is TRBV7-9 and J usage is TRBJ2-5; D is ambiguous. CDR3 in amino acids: CASSLDVGSQETQYF. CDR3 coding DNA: TGTGCCAGCAGCTTAGACGTGGGCAGCCAAGAGACCCAGTACTTC.